The sequence of this T cell receptor beta chain was determined in a study of blood T cell repertoires in COVID-19. Sequenced by immunoSEQ multiplex PCR; TCRdb stores in-frame clones only, minus some. The table includes approximately 190,000 clones, about 80% detected once. Trimming took off 1 base at V and 4 bases at J, with 10 bases between the two ends. This CDR3 has 14 residues. The germline gives CDR1 LNHDA, CDR2 SQIVND (reference sequence). The origin of this receptor is a middle-aged man who had recovered from COVID-19. V is TRBV19 and J is TRBJ2-5; D perhaps matches TRBD2 (7 bases). Material: PBMCs or T cells enriched from blood (not recorded which). The DNA for the CDR3 is TGTGCCAGTAGTATAGCGGGGGGCGGAGAGACCCAGTACTTC. Protein: CASSIAGGGETQYF.